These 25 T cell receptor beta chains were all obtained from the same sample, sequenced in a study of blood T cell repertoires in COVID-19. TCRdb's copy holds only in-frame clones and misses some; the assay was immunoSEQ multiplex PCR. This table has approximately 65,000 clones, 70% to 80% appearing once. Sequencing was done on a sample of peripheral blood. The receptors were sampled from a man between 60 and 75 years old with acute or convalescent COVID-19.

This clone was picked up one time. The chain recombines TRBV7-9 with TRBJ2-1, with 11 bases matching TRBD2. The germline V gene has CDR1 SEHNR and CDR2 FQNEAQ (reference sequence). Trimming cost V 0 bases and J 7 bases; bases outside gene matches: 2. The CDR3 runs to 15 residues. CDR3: CASSLALAGANEQFF. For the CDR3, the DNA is TGTGCCAGCAGCTTAGCACTAGCGGGAGCAAATGAGCAGTTCTTC.

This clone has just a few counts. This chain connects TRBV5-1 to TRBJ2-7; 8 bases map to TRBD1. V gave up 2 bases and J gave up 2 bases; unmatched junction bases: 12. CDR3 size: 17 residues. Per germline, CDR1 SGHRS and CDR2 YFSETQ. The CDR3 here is CASSLLGRGQATYEQYF. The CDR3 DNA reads TGCGCCAGCAGCTTATTGGGACGGGGACAGGCTACCTACGAGCAGTACTTC.

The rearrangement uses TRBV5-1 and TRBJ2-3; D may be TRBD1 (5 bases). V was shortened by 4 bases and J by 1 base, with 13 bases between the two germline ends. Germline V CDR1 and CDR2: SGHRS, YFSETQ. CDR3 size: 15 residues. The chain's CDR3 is CASSQTGFGTDTQYF. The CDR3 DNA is TGCGCCAGCAGCCAAACAGGTTTCGGCACAGATACGCAGTATTTT.

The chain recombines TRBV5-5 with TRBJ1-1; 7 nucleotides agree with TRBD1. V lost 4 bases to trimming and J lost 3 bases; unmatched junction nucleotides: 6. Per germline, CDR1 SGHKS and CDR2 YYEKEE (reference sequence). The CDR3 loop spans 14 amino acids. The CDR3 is CASSPGTADTEAFF. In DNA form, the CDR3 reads TGTGCCAGCAGCCCCGGGACAGCGGACACTGAAGCTTTCTTT.

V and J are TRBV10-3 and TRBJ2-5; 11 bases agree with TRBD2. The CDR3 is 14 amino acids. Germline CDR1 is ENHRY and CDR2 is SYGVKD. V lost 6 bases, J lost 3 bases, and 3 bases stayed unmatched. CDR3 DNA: TGTGCCATCAGGGGGACTAGCGGTAAAGAGACCCAGTACTTC. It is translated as CAIRGTSGKETQYF.

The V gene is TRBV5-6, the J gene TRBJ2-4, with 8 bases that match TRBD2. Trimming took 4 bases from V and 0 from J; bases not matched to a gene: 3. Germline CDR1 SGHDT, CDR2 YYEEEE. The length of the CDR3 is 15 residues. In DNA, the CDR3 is TGTGCCAGCAGCCTCCTAGCGGGAGCCAAAAACATTCAGTACTTC. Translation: CASSLLAGAKNIQYF.

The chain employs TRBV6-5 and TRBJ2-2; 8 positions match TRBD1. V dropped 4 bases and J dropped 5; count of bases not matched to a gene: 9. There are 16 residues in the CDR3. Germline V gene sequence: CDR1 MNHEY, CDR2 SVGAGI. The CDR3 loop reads CASSFSGQGETGELFF. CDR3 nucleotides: TGTGCCAGCAGTTTCTCCGGACAGGGCGAGACCGGGGAGCTGTTTTTT.

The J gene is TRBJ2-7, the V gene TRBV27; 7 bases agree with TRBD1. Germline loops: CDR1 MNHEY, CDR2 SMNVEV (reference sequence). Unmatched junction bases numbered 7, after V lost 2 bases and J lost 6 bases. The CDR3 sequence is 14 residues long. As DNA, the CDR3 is TGTGCCAGCAGTTTACCTTCGACAGGGTTCGAGCAGTACTTC. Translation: CASSLPSTGFEQYF.

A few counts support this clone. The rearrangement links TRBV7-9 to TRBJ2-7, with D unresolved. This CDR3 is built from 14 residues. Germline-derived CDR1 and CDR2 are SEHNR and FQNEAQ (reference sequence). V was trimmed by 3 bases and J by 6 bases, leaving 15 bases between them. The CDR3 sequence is CASSLPYVNAEQYF. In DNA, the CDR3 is TGTGCCAGCAGCTTGCCCTACGTAAACGCCGAGCAGTACTTC.

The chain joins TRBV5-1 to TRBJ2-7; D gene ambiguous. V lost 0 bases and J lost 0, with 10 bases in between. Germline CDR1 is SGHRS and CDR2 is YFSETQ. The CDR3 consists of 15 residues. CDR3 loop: CASSLENSHSYEQYF. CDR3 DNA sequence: TGCGCCAGCAGCTTGGAAAATAGCCACTCCTACGAGCAGTACTTC.

The CDR3 region is CATSRAPNEKLFF. In DNA, the CDR3 is TGTGCCACCAGCAGGGCCCCTAATGAAAAACTGTTTTTT. The rearrangement joins TRBV15 to TRBJ1-4, with no clear D. The ends were cut back, 3 bases at V and 3 bases at J, with 5 bases in the middle. This CDR3 has 13 amino acids. Germline V gene lookup returns CDR1 LNHNV and CDR2 YYDKDF (reference sequence).

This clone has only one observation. The CDR3 bases are TGTGCCAGCAGCTCTGACAGTTTCTACGAGCAGTACTTC. Translating gives CASSSDSFYEQYF. The chain couples TRBV12-3 or TRBV12-4 to TRBJ2-7; TRBD1 might be the D (5 bases). The V gene lost 6 bases and the J gene lost 3 bases, with 12 bases spanning the gap. The CDR3 loop spans 13 amino acids.

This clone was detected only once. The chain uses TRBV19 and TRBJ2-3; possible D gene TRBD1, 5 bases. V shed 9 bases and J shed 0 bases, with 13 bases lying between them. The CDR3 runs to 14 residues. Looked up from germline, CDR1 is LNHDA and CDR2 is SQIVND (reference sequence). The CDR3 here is CASKQDSSTDTQYF. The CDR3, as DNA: TGTGCCAGCAAACAGGATTCTAGCACAGATACGCAGTATTTT.

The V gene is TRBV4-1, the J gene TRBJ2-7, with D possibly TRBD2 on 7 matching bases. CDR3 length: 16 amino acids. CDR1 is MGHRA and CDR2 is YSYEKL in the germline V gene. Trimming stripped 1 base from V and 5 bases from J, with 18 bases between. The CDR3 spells CASSQAGGPGSHEQYF. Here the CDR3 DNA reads TGCGCCAGCAGCCAAGCCGGGGGGCCTGGATCCCACGAGCAGTACTTC.

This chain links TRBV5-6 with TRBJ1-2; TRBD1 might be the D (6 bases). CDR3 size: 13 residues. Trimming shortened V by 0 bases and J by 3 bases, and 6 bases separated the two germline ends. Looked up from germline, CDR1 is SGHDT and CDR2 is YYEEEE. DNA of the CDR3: TGTGCCAGCAGCTTGGCAGGGGACTATGGCTACACCTTC. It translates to CASSLAGDYGYTF. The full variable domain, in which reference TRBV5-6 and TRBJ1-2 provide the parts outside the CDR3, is DAGVTQSPTHLIKTRGQQVTLRCSPKSGHDTVSWYQQALGQGPQFIFQYYEEEERQRGNFPDRFSGHQFPNYSSELNVNALLLGDSALYLCASSLAGDYGYTFGSGTRLTVV.

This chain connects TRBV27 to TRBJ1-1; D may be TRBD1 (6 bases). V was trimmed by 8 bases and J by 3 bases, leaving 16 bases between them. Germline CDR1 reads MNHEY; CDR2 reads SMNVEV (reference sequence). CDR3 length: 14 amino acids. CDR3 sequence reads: CASLRQVHDTEAFF. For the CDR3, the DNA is TGTGCCAGCCTCCGACAGGTCCATGACACTGAAGCTTTCTTT.

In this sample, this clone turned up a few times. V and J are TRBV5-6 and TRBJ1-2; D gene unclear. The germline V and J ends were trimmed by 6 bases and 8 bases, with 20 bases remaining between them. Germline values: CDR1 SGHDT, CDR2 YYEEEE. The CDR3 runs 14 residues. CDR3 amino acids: CASIYGTIPRGYTF. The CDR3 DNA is TGTGCCAGCATTTATGGCACCATCCCCCGCGGCTACACCTTC.

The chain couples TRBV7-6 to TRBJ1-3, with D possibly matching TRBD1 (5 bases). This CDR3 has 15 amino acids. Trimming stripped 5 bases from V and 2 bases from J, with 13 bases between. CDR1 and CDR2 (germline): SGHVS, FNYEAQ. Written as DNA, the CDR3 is TGTGCCAGCAGCCGGGGGGGGATCGCTGGAAACACCATATATTTT. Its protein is CASSRGGIAGNTIYF.

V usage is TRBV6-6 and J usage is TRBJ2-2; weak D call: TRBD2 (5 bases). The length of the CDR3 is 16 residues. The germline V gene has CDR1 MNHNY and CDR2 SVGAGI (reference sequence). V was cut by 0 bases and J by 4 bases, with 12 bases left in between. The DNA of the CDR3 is TGTGCCAGCAGTTACTCGGCTAGCAGTTTCACCGGGGAGCTGTTTTTT. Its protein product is CASSYSASSFTGELFF.

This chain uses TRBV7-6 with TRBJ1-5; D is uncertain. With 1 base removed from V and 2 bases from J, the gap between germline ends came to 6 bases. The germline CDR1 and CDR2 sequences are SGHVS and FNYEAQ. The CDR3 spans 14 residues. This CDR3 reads CASSLGGGNQPQHF. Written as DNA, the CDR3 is TGTGCCAGCAGCTTAGGCGGGGGCAATCAGCCCCAGCATTTT.

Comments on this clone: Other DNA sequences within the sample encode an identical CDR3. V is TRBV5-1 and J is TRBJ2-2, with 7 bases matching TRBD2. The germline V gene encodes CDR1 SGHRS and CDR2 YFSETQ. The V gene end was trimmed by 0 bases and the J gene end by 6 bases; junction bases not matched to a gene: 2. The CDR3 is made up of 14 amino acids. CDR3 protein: CASSLGLAAGELFF. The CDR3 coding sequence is TGCGCCAGCAGCTTGGGGCTAGCGGCCGGGGAGCTGTTTTTT.

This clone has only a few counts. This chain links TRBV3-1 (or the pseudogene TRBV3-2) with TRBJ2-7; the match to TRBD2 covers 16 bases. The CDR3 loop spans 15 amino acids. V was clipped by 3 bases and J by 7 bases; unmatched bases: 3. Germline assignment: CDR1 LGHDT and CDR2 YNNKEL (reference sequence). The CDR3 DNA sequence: TGTGCCAGCAGCCAGGGACTAGCGGGAGGGCAAGAGCAGTACTTC. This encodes CASSQGLAGGQEQYF.

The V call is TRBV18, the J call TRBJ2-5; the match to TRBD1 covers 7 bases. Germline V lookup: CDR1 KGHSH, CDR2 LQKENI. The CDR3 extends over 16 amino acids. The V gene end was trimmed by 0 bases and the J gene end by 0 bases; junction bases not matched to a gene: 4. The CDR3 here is CASSPPYTGDQETQYF. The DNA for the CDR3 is TGTGCCAGCTCACCACCCTATACAGGGGACCAAGAGACCCAGTACTTC. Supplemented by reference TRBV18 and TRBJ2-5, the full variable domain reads NAGVMQNPRHLVRRRGQEARLRCSPMKGHSHVYWYRQLPEEGLKFMVYLQKENIIDESGMPKERFSAEFPKEGPSILRIQQVVRGDSAAYFCASSPPYTGDQETQYFGPGTRLLVL.

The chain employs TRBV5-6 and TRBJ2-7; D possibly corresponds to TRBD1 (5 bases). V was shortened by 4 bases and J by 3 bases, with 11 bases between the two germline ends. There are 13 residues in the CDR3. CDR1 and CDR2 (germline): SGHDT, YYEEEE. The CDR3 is CASSAGMDYEQYF. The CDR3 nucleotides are TGTGCCAGCAGCGCAGGGATGGACTACGAGCAGTACTTC.

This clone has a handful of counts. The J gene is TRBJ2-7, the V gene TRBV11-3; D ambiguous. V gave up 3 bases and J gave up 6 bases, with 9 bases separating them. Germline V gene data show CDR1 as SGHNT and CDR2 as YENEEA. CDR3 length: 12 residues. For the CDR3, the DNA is TGTGCCAGCAGCTTTAACACCCTCGAGCAGTACTTC. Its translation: CASSFNTLEQYF.